These T cell receptor beta chains were read from a single sample in a study of T-cell reconstitution after alpha-beta-depleted transplantation in children. TCRdb passed the PCR reads through MiXCR, listing each CDR3 protein once. The repertoire holds around 300,000 distinct CDR3 sequences, with 11% as singletons. Sequenced material: peripheral blood, taken 180 days after TCRalphabeta/CD19-depleted stem cell transplant. The receptors come from a male patient aged 2-15 years who had a stem cell transplant for chronic granulomatous disease, so the T cells may come from the graft donor. CDR3s include the opening cysteine and the closing phenylalanine or tryptophan. Each record gives: V gene, clone size, J gene, D gene, CDR3 DNA, CDR3 protein. D genes are given only for firm matches. Only some rows state a clone size, as once, few, many or a class for expanded clones.

v_call: TRBV4-1
clone_size: NA
j_call: TRBJ2-6
d_call: NA
cdr3_nt: TGCGCCAGCAGCCCTCAATGGAGCTCTGGGGCCAACGTCCTGACTTTC
cdr3_aa: CASSPQWSSGANVLTF

v_call: TRBV27
clone_size: NA
j_call: TRBJ2-7
d_call: NA
cdr3_nt: TGTGCCAGTCAGAGGGACCGCGAGGGGACTTACGAGCAGTACTTC
cdr3_aa: CASQRDREGTYEQYF

v_call: TRBV6-1
clone_size: many
j_call: TRBJ2-6
d_call: NA
cdr3_nt: TGTGCCAGCACCAGAACGGCTACCTCTGGGGCCAACGTCCTGACTTTC
cdr3_aa: CASTRTATSGANVLTF

v_call: TRBV5-1
clone_size: many
j_call: TRBJ2-3
d_call: TRBD2
cdr3_nt: TGCGCCAGCAGCCCGGGACTAGCGGGAGCGCCAGGCACAGATACGCAGTATTTT
cdr3_aa: CASSPGLAGAPGTDTQYF

v_call: TRBV9
clone_size: many
j_call: TRBJ2-4
d_call: NA
cdr3_nt: TGTGCCAGCAGCGTAGAGGCGGGAAAAAACATTCAGTACTTC
cdr3_aa: CASSVEAGKNIQYF

v_call: TRBV29-1
clone_size: many
j_call: TRBJ1-1
d_call: NA
cdr3_nt: TGCAGCGGTGGTCGGGGGGTTGGGTTCACTGAAGCTTTCTTT
cdr3_aa: CSGGRGVGFTEAFF

v_call: TRBV12-3/TRBV12-4
clone_size: many
j_call: TRBJ2-7
d_call: NA
cdr3_nt: TGTGCCAGCAGGGGGACCTACGAGCAGTACTTC
cdr3_aa: CASRGTYEQYF

v_call: TRBV5-5
clone_size: many
j_call: TRBJ2-7
d_call: TRBD1
cdr3_nt: TGTGCCAGCAGCAGACAGAAAGCCGGGACAGGGGGCTCCTACGAGCAGTACTTC
cdr3_aa: CASSRQKAGTGGSYEQYF

v_call: TRBV7-9
clone_size: NA
j_call: TRBJ2-3
d_call: TRBD2
cdr3_nt: TGTGCCAGCAGTCGAAGACTAGCTACTGATACGCAGTATTTT
cdr3_aa: CASSRRLATDTQYF

v_call: TRBV7-2
clone_size: many
j_call: TRBJ1-4
d_call: TRBD1
cdr3_nt: TGTGCCAGCGGAGGACAGGCTGCAACTAATGAAAAACTGTTTTTT
cdr3_aa: CASGGQAATNEKLFF

v_call: TRBV6-1
clone_size: many
j_call: TRBJ2-1
d_call: TRBD1
cdr3_nt: TGTGCCAGCAGTGATCGACAGGGTCTGGGCTCCTACAATGAGCAGTTCTTC
cdr3_aa: CASSDRQGLGSYNEQFF

v_call: TRBV12-3/TRBV12-4
clone_size: many
j_call: TRBJ1-2
d_call: NA
cdr3_nt: TGTGCCAGCAGTCCCAGGGTTAACTATGGCTACACCTTC
cdr3_aa: CASSPRVNYGYTF

v_call: TRBV2
clone_size: many
j_call: TRBJ2-2
d_call: TRBD2
cdr3_nt: TGTGCCAGCTCGAAGAGGGGAGCCAAGTTTCGGACTAGCGGGAGTGCCGGGGAGCTGTTTTTT
cdr3_aa: CASSKRGAKFRTSGSAGELFF

v_call: TRBV7-2
clone_size: many
j_call: TRBJ2-4
d_call: NA
cdr3_nt: TGTGCCAGCAGCTGGGATTTCGCGGAGAAAGTCATTCAGTACTTC
cdr3_aa: CASSWDFAEKVIQYF

v_call: TRBV6-5
clone_size: many
j_call: TRBJ1-3
d_call: NA
cdr3_nt: TGTGCCAGCAGTTTTGGAAACACCATATATTTT
cdr3_aa: CASSFGNTIYF

v_call: TRBV29-1
clone_size: many
j_call: TRBJ1-3
d_call: TRBD1
cdr3_nt: TGCAGCGTTGTACAGGGGGCGGAAAACACCATATATTTT
cdr3_aa: CSVVQGAENTIYF

v_call: TRBV12-3/TRBV12-4
clone_size: many
j_call: TRBJ2-1
d_call: TRBD2
cdr3_nt: TGTGCCAGCACCCCGAGGGATCGGGGAGGGTACAATGAGCAGTTCTTC
cdr3_aa: CASTPRDRGGYNEQFF

v_call: TRBV20-1
clone_size: many
j_call: TRBJ1-4
d_call: TRBD1
cdr3_nt: TGCAGTGCTAGAGATTCGGCCAGGGGGCCTGAAAAACTGTTTTTT
cdr3_aa: CSARDSARGPEKLFF

v_call: TRBV24-1
clone_size: many
j_call: TRBJ1-2
d_call: NA
cdr3_nt: TGTGCCACCAGTGATTTGGGGACGGGTAACTATGGCTACACCTTC
cdr3_aa: CATSDLGTGNYGYTF

v_call: TRBV28
clone_size: NA
j_call: TRBJ1-1
d_call: NA
cdr3_nt: TGTGCCAGCAGTTCCCCCCGAGAAAGGGTGAACACTGAAGCTTTCTTT
cdr3_aa: CASSSPRERVNTEAFF

v_call: TRBV5-1
clone_size: many
j_call: TRBJ1-1
d_call: TRBD1
cdr3_nt: TGCGCCAGCAGCCTCAAGGGACAGGGAGTGAACACTGAAGCTTTCTTT
cdr3_aa: CASSLKGQGVNTEAFF

v_call: TRBV5-6
clone_size: many
j_call: TRBJ2-7
d_call: NA
cdr3_nt: TGTGCCAGCAGCTTGGGTGCCCAGACCTACGAGCAGTACTTC
cdr3_aa: CASSLGAQTYEQYF

v_call: TRBV12-3/TRBV12-4
clone_size: many
j_call: TRBJ1-1
d_call: TRBD1
cdr3_nt: TGTGCCAGCAGTTTAGCACAGGGGGGGGGAGACACTGAAGCTTTCTTT
cdr3_aa: CASSLAQGGGDTEAFF

v_call: TRBV19
clone_size: many
j_call: TRBJ1-4
d_call: NA
cdr3_nt: TGTGCCAGTAGTATAGGCCCAGGAGAACTGTTTTTT
cdr3_aa: CASSIGPGELFF

v_call: TRBV29-1
clone_size: many
j_call: TRBJ1-4
d_call: NA
cdr3_nt: TGCAGCGTTGAAGATCTAACGGGAGCAACTAATGAAAAACTGTTTTTT
cdr3_aa: CSVEDLTGATNEKLFF

v_call: TRBV7-8
clone_size: many
j_call: TRBJ2-2
d_call: NA
cdr3_nt: TGTGCCAGCAGCCTAGTGGTGAAGCGCCAGAACACCGGGGAGCTGTTTTTT
cdr3_aa: CASSLVVKRQNTGELFF

v_call: TRBV11-2
clone_size: many
j_call: TRBJ2-1
d_call: NA
cdr3_nt: TGTGCCAGCAGCTTAGAGTCTCCGGCCAGCCGGCAGTTCTTC
cdr3_aa: CASSLESPASRQFF

v_call: TRBV12-3/TRBV12-4
clone_size: many
j_call: TRBJ2-2
d_call: TRBD2
cdr3_nt: TGTGCCTTCAGTTTACTAGCGGGTGTTGAGACGAACACCGGGGAGCTGTTTTTT
cdr3_aa: CAFSLLAGVETNTGELFF

v_call: TRBV10-3
clone_size: many
j_call: TRBJ2-7
d_call: NA
cdr3_nt: TGTGCCATCAGCCAGACAGGGACTTCATACGAGCAGTACTTC
cdr3_aa: CAISQTGTSYEQYF

v_call: TRBV16
clone_size: many
j_call: TRBJ2-1
d_call: NA
cdr3_nt: TGTGCCAGCAGCCAATCCCCTATCTACAGCTCCTACAATGAGCAGTTCTTC
cdr3_aa: CASSQSPIYSSYNEQFF

v_call: TRBV20-1
clone_size: many
j_call: TRBJ1-5
d_call: NA
cdr3_nt: TGCAGTGCTAGAGATTACCTGGCAGACAATCAGCCCCAGCATTTT
cdr3_aa: CSARDYLADNQPQHF

v_call: TRBV29-1
clone_size: once
j_call: TRBJ1-2
d_call: TRBD1
cdr3_nt: TGCAGCGCACCGACAGGGCGTGGGGGCTACACCTTC
cdr3_aa: CSAPTGRGGYTF

v_call: TRBV12-3/TRBV12-4
clone_size: few
j_call: TRBJ1-6
d_call: TRBD1
cdr3_nt: TGTGCCAGCAGTTTAAAACAGGGGTTGAGCTCCTATAATTCACCCCTCCACTTT
cdr3_aa: CASSLKQGLSSYNSPLHF

v_call: TRBV12-3/TRBV12-4
clone_size: many
j_call: TRBJ1-1
d_call: NA
cdr3_nt: TGTGCCAGCAGGGTGACAGGCGACACTGAAGCTTTCTTT
cdr3_aa: CASRVTGDTEAFF

v_call: TRBV10-3
clone_size: NA
j_call: TRBJ1-2
d_call: TRBD1
cdr3_nt: TGTGCCATCAGTCGCGACCTTTTTCCGGGACAGGGGGAGAATGGCTACACCTTC
cdr3_aa: CAISRDLFPGQGENGYTF

v_call: TRBV9
clone_size: many
j_call: TRBJ2-1
d_call: TRBD2
cdr3_nt: TGTGCCAGCAGCGTAGGTAACCGGGCTAGCGGGATGCTCTACAATGAGCAGTTCTTC
cdr3_aa: CASSVGNRASGMLYNEQFF

v_call: TRBV12-3/TRBV12-4
clone_size: NA
j_call: TRBJ2-7
d_call: TRBD2
cdr3_nt: TGTGCCAGCAGTCGGGGGGGGTCCGGGCAGTACTTC
cdr3_aa: CASSRGGSGQYF

v_call: TRBV28
clone_size: few
j_call: TRBJ2-1
d_call: TRBD2
cdr3_nt: TGTGCCAGCAGCCGGACTAGCGTAGTCTACAATGAGCAGTTCTTC
cdr3_aa: CASSRTSVVYNEQFF

v_call: TRBV29-1
clone_size: few
j_call: TRBJ2-7
d_call: TRBD1
cdr3_nt: TGCAGCGTTGAAATGAGAGGATTGGGACAGGCCCCCTACGAGCAGTACTTC
cdr3_aa: CSVEMRGLGQAPYEQYF

v_call: TRBV7-8
clone_size: NA
j_call: TRBJ2-1
d_call: TRBD2
cdr3_nt: TGTGCCAGCAGCTTACTCCACCGCGGGGGGGGCAATGAGCAGTTCTTC
cdr3_aa: CASSLLHRGGGNEQFF

v_call: TRBV5-1
clone_size: many
j_call: TRBJ2-3
d_call: NA
cdr3_nt: TGCGCCAGCAGCTTGGCCTGGGAACCCACAGATACGCAGTATTTT
cdr3_aa: CASSLAWEPTDTQYF

v_call: TRBV19
clone_size: many
j_call: TRBJ1-1
d_call: NA
cdr3_nt: TGTGCCAGTAGTACAACTCCCTACACTGAAGCTTTCTTT
cdr3_aa: CASSTTPYTEAFF

v_call: TRBV2
clone_size: NA
j_call: TRBJ2-7
d_call: NA
cdr3_nt: TGTGCCAGCAGTGAAGCGCCCCCTAAAGGACAAGCTACCTACGAGCAGTACTTC
cdr3_aa: CASSEAPPKGQATYEQYF

v_call: TRBV5-1
clone_size: many
j_call: TRBJ2-1
d_call: NA
cdr3_nt: TGCGCCAGCCAGGGACACGAGTACAATGAGCAGTTCTTC
cdr3_aa: CASQGHEYNEQFF

v_call: TRBV29-1
clone_size: many
j_call: TRBJ1-1
d_call: NA
cdr3_nt: TGCAGCGTGCACCGGGGCAGGGCGCTGAACACTGAAGCTTTCTTT
cdr3_aa: CSVHRGRALNTEAFF

v_call: TRBV23-1
clone_size: many
j_call: TRBJ2-1
d_call: NA
cdr3_nt: TGCGCCAGCAGTCAAAGGGGGGGTAACTACAATGAGCAGTTCTTC
cdr3_aa: CASSQRGGNYNEQFF

v_call: TRBV18
clone_size: many
j_call: TRBJ2-1
d_call: TRBD2
cdr3_nt: TGTGCCAGCTCACCCCCAGCGGGGGGCGTTGAGCAGTTCTTC
cdr3_aa: CASSPPAGGVEQFF

v_call: TRBV5-1
clone_size: many
j_call: TRBJ1-4
d_call: TRBD1
cdr3_nt: TGCGCCAGCAGTCGGCAGGGGGCCGGTGATGAAAAACTGTTTTTT
cdr3_aa: CASSRQGAGDEKLFF

v_call: TRBV6-1
clone_size: many
j_call: TRBJ2-4
d_call: TRBD2
cdr3_nt: TGTGCCAGCAGTCCGACTAGCGGGCTAGCCAAAAACATTCAGTACTTC
cdr3_aa: CASSPTSGLAKNIQYF

v_call: TRBV5-8
clone_size: many
j_call: TRBJ1-4
d_call: NA
cdr3_nt: TGTGCCAGCTTGGTTGGAAGGGATGGTGAAAAACTGTTTTTT
cdr3_aa: CASLVGRDGEKLFF

v_call: TRBV5-1
clone_size: many
j_call: TRBJ1-1
d_call: NA
cdr3_nt: TGCGCCAGCAGCTTGGACAGATCGAACACTGAAGCTTTCTTT
cdr3_aa: CASSLDRSNTEAFF

v_call: TRBV11-1
clone_size: many
j_call: TRBJ2-5
d_call: TRBD1
cdr3_nt: TGTGCCAGCAGCCCCACGCACGGACAGGGACAAGAGACCCAGTACTTC
cdr3_aa: CASSPTHGQGQETQYF

v_call: TRBV19
clone_size: NA
j_call: TRBJ2-1
d_call: NA
cdr3_nt: TGTGCCAGTAGTAAGGACATCTACAATGAGCAGTTCTTC
cdr3_aa: CASSKDIYNEQFF

v_call: TRBV28
clone_size: many
j_call: TRBJ1-1
d_call: NA
cdr3_nt: TGTGCCAGCAGTTACCCCTGGAACACTGAAGCTTTCTTT
cdr3_aa: CASSYPWNTEAFF